The rows below give T cell receptor beta chains drawn from one sample of a study of blood T cell repertoires in COVID-19. Sequencing used immunoSEQ multiplex PCR; TCRdb keeps in-frame clones, though not all of them. The sample holds some 48,000 clones, 86% seen once. The sequencing input was peripheral blood. These TCRs come from a human donor in a cohort sampled during active COVID-19. CDR3s include the opening cysteine and the closing phenylalanine or tryptophan. The D gene is left open where the match is weak. Where a row states a size, it is once, few, many or the class of an expanded clone; other rows omit it.

TRBJ2-1	.	TRBV19	TRBD1	CASNQQGTRGYNEQFF	TGTGCCAGTAACCAACAGGGGACCCGAGGTTACAATGAGCAGTTCTTC
TRBJ2-1	.	TRBV24-1	.	CATSDPAGASYNEQFF	TGTGCCACCAGTGATCCCGCAGGGGCGTCCTACAATGAGCAGTTCTTC
TRBJ1-4	.	TRBV10-2	TRBD1	CASKPTGGNEKLFF	TGCGCCAGCAAACCGACAGGGGGAAATGAAAAACTGTTTTTT
TRBJ1-2	.	TRBV14	TRBD1	CASSRQGVYGYTF	TGTGCCAGCAGCCGACAGGGCGTCTATGGCTACACCTTC
TRBJ2-1	.	TRBV19	.	CASSLWDIGSYNEQFF	TGTGCCAGTAGCTTATGGGACATCGGCTCCTACAATGAGCAGTTCTTC
TRBJ2-2	.	TRBV28	TRBD2	CASRALGLAGVRATGELFF	TGTGCCAGCAGAGCCCTGGGACTAGCGGGAGTAAGGGCCACCGGGGAGCTGTTTTTT
TRBJ1-6	.	TRBV6-6	TRBD1	CASSRTGENSPLHF	TGTGCCAGCAGCCGGACAGGGGAAAATTCACCCCTCCACTTT
TRBJ2-7	.	TRBV7-3	TRBD1	CASSQGQGLYEQYF	TGTGCCAGCAGCCAGGGACAGGGTCTCTACGAGCAGTACTTC
TRBJ1-5	once	TRBV10-3	.	CAINGGFNQPQHF	TGTGCCATCAACGGCGGATTCAATCAGCCCCAGCATTTT
TRBJ1-1	.	TRBV7-9	.	CASSPVDSGEAFF	TGTGCCAGCAGCCCTGTCGATAGTGGTGAAGCTTTCTTT
TRBJ1-4	.	TRBV18	.	CASSPLNNRAATNEKLFF	TGTGCCAGCTCACCACTAAATAACAGGGCAGCGACTAATGAAAAACTGTTTTTT
TRBJ2-7	.	TRBV6-5	TRBD1	CASQGVGYYEQYF	TGTGCCAGCCAGGGGGTTGGCTACTACGAGCAGTACTTC
TRBJ2-3	.	TRBV27	TRBD2	CASSLSGGTSGGDTQYF	TGTGCCAGCAGTTTATCGGGTGGGACTAGCGGGGGTGATACGCAGTATTTT
TRBJ2-2	.	TRBV5-6	.	CASSLRGGAITGELFF	TGTGCCAGCAGCCTGCGGGGAGGCGCGATTACCGGGGAGCTGTTTTTT
TRBJ1-6	.	TRBV5-5	.	CASSMRTPNNSPLHF	TGTGCCAGCAGCATGCGGACACCTAATAATTCACCCCTCCACTTT
TRBJ2-1	.	TRBV7-7	TRBD2	CASSLSGTPSYNEQFF	TGTGCTAGCAGCTTAAGCGGGACTCCCTCCTACAATGAGCAGTTCTTC
TRBJ2-3	.	TRBV3-1/TRBV3-2	.	CASSQDKGATDTQYF	TGTGCCAGCAGCCAAGATAAGGGAGCCACAGATACGCAGTATTTT
TRBJ2-7	.	TRBV5-1	TRBD2	CASQGGLAGGEQYF	TGCGCCAGCCAGGGTGGGCTAGCGGGAGGTGAGCAGTACTTC
TRBJ1-1	.	TRBV2	TRBD1	CASRVQPGQGAEAFF	TGTGCCAGCAGAGTTCAACCGGGACAGGGTGCCGAAGCTTTCTTT
TRBJ2-1	.	TRBV4-1	TRBD1	CASSHPSGTGIWYEQFF	TGCGCCAGCAGCCATCCATCCGGGACAGGGATTTGGTATGAGCAGTTCTTC
TRBJ1-2	.	TRBV5-8	TRBD1	CASSLGDRNYGYTF	TGTGCCAGCAGCTTGGGGGACAGGAACTATGGCTACACCTTC
TRBJ2-1	.	TRBV7-2	TRBD1	CASSLMVGTGLGYEQFF	TGTGCCAGCAGCTTAATGGTAGGGACAGGGTTGGGGTATGAGCAGTTCTTC
TRBJ1-3	.	TRBV2	.	CASSFDSSGNTIYF	TGTGCCAGCAGTTTTGACAGCTCTGGAAACACCATATATTTT
TRBJ1-5	.	TRBV2	TRBD1	CASSITGGSNQPQHF	TGTGCCAGCAGTATTACAGGGGGCAGCAATCAGCCCCAGCATTTT
TRBJ1-1	.	TRBV7-3	TRBD1	CASSSSDRGNTEAFF	TGTGCCAGCAGCTCTTCAGACAGGGGGAACACTGAAGCTTTCTTT
TRBJ2-7	.	TRBV12-3/TRBV12-4	.	CASSLRRDEQYF	TGTGCCAGCAGTTTGCGCCGGGACGAGCAGTACTTC
TRBJ1-5	once	TRBV6-1	.	CASSESGHRNQPQHF	TGTGCCAGCAGTGAATCAGGACACCGCAATCAGCCCCAGCATTTT
TRBJ2-5	.	TRBV27	.	CASRARAGQETQYF	TGTGCCAGCAGAGCCCGGGCGGGGCAAGAGACCCAGTACTTC
TRBJ1-1	medium-sized	TRBV11-2	.	CASKEGMNTEAFF	TGTGCCAGCAAGGAGGGCATGAACACTGAAGCTTTCTTT
TRBJ1-1	.	TRBV7-2	.	CASSSQGNTEAFF	TGTGCCAGCAGCTCACAGGGGAACACTGAAGCTTTCTTT
TRBJ2-1	few	TRBV24-1	TRBD2	CATSEARLAGEQFF	TGTGCCACCAGTGAAGCTCGACTAGCGGGTGAGCAGTTCTTC
TRBJ2-1	.	TRBV13	TRBD2	CASSPGLAGVLHNEQFF	TGTGCCAGCAGCCCCGGACTAGCGGGGGTCCTCCACAATGAGCAGTTCTTC
TRBJ2-5	.	TRBV11-3	TRBD2	CASSLGTSGGEETQYF	TGTGCCAGCAGCCTCGGGACTAGCGGGGGGGAGGAGACCCAGTACTTC
TRBJ1-5	.	TRBV10-3	.	CAISAGRGSGEPQHF	TGTGCCATCAGTGCTGGCAGGGGTTCAGGAGAGCCCCAGCATTTT
TRBJ2-5	.	TRBV7-8	.	CASSLTRQPQETQYF	TGTGCCAGCAGCTTAACGCGACAGCCTCAAGAGACCCAGTACTTC
TRBJ2-6	.	TRBV10-3	TRBD2	CAIGRASGGTGANVLTF	TGTGCCATCGGGAGGGCTAGCGGGGGAACTGGGGCCAACGTCCTGACTTTC
TRBJ1-6	.	TRBV5-1	.	CASSIGDLYNSPLHF	TGCGCCAGCAGCATAGGGGACTTATATAATTCACCCCTCCACTTT
TRBJ2-1	.	TRBV3-1/TRBV3-2	TRBD2	CASSQVRGGTSGKDKSSYNEQFF	TGTGCCAGCAGCCAAGTCAGGGGAGGAACTAGCGGGAAAGATAAGAGCTCCTACAATGAGCAGTTCTTC
TRBJ2-1	.	TRBV7-2	.	CASSLRGARNEQFF	TGTGCCAGCAGCTTACGGGGGGCCCGCAATGAGCAGTTCTTC
TRBJ1-2	.	TRBV30	TRBD1	CAWSRAGQGPGVGYTF	TGTGCCTGGAGTCGAGCGGGACAGGGTCCCGGTGTCGGCTACACCTTC
TRBJ2-5	.	TRBV7-3	.	CASSLTGRRDQETQYF	TGTGCCAGCAGCTTAACGGGGCGGAGGGACCAAGAGACCCAGTACTTC
TRBJ2-3	.	TRBV24-1	TRBD1	CATSDPYPRQGLADTQYF	TGTGCCACCAGTGACCCGTATCCCAGACAGGGATTGGCAGATACGCAGTATTTT